Below, 32 T cell receptor beta chains from the same sample are listed, as sequenced in a study of T cells expressing NK-cell markers. TCRdb derives one entry per CDR3 protein from the 5' RACE reads, leaving out DNA. The sample totals about 260,000 distinct CDR3 sequences; its top ten clones hold around 0.42%. Sequencing was done on a sample of blood T cells: a sorted CD56 or NKG2C T cell subset, CD4+ or CD8+ T cells, or bulk PBMC T cells (not recorded which). These receptors all stem from a young man in good health.

The CDR3 loop is CASSGTAWSNQPQHF. This rearrangement joins TRBV12-3 or TRBV12-4 to TRBJ1-5; TCRdb reports TRBD1, a call that lacks DNA to check it against. This CDR3 region has 15 residues.

This chain's CDR3 is CASSPRGAPNEQYF. This chain joins TRBV18 and TRBJ2-7. Germline V lookup: CDR1 KGHSH, CDR2 LQKENI. This CDR3 comprises 14 residues.

V and J are TRBV18 and TRBJ2-5; without DNA, the TCRdb call of TRBD1 cannot be checked. CDR1 is KGHSH and CDR2 is LQKENI in the germline V gene. This CDR3 spans 15 amino acids. CDR3: CASSPRQGGQETQYF.

This chain uses TRBV18 with TRBJ2-1; there is no DNA to check the TCRdb D call of TRBD2. Germline-derived CDR1 and CDR2 are KGHSH and LQKENI. The CDR3 contains 15 residues. CDR3 protein: CASSPTALGGNEQFF.

CDR3 sequence reads: CASSLIGVATDTQYF. The chain employs TRBV5-1 and TRBJ2-3. The CDR3 has 15 residues. The germline V gene has CDR1 SGHRS and CDR2 YFSETQ.

The chain employs TRBV29-1 and TRBJ2-1. The CDR3 is 13 amino acids. Germline V gene data show CDR1 as SQVTM and CDR2 as ANQGSEA. This CDR3 reads CSVETSSYNEQFF.

This sequence joins TRBV29-1 and TRBJ2-1. CDR1 and CDR2 from the germline V gene are SQVTM and ANQGSEA. The CDR3 is made up of 13 amino acids. The chain's CDR3 is CSVVQAWGNEQFF.

This sequence joins TRBV5-4 and TRBJ2-5. The CDR3 contains 13 residues. Germline loops: CDR1 SGHNT, CDR2 YYREEE (reference sequence). The chain's CDR3 is CASSSVIDETQYF.

The chain combines TRBV29-1 with TRBJ2-3; TCRdb selects TRBD1, and the lack of DNA leaves this call unchecked. CDR3 length: 13 amino acids. The germline gives CDR1 SQVTM, CDR2 ANQGSEA. The CDR3 here is CSAGGHITDTQYF.

The chain has TRBV6-1 and TRBJ1-1; without DNA, the TCRdb call of TRBD1 cannot be checked. The germline V gene has CDR1 MNHNS and CDR2 SASEGT. The CDR3 covers 14 residues. CDR3 sequence reads: CASSQGQGMAEAFF.

The chain is built from TRBV30 and TRBJ1-6. Per germline, CDR1 GTSNPN and CDR2 SVGIG (reference sequence). There are 13 residues in the CDR3. The CDR3 region is CAWSVDLNSPLHF.

V and J are TRBV14 and TRBJ1-6. This CDR3 is built from 15 residues. Germline values: CDR1 SGHDN, CDR2 FVKESK. CDR3: CASSQDRFLGSPLHF. Together with reference TRBV14 and TRBJ1-6, the CDR3 gives the full variable domain: EAGVTQFPSHSVIEKGQTVTLRCDPISGHDNLYWYRRVMGKEIKFLLHFVKESKQDESGMPNNRFLAERTGGTYSTLKVQPAELEDSGVYFCASSQDRFLGSPLHFGNGTRLTVT.

V is TRBV20-1 and J is TRBJ1-2. In germline, CDR1 is DFQATT, CDR2 SNEGSKA (reference sequence). CDR3 length equals 11 residues. This CDR3 reads CSARRQGGYTF.

This rearrangement joins TRBV27 to TRBJ2-3; TCRdb picks TRBD1, but there is no DNA to check that call. The germline V gene encodes CDR1 MNHEY and CDR2 SMNVEV (reference sequence). The CDR3 has 19 amino acids. CDR3 sequence reads: CASRTGTGARPTSTDTQYF.

This chain connects TRBV7-9 to TRBJ2-7. In germline, CDR1 is SEHNR, CDR2 FQNEAQ (reference sequence). The CDR3 length is 15 residues. CDR3: CASSLVQGRSAEQYF.

This chain uses TRBV5-1 with TRBJ1-3. CDR1 SGHRS and CDR2 YFSETQ come from the germline V gene. This CDR3 is 17 amino acids long. The CDR3 reads CASSLASSGFSGNTIYF.

V gene TRBV12-3 or TRBV12-4 combines with J gene TRBJ2-3; absent DNA, TCRdb's TRBD1 call cannot be checked. The CDR3 runs 15 residues. The CDR3 loop is CASSVSGTITDTQYF.

The chain combines TRBV11-2 with TRBJ1-6. The CDR3 contains 12 residues. The germline V gene has CDR1 SGHAT and CDR2 FQNNGV. The CDR3 loop reads CASRGVGSPLHF. The entire variable domain, with the rest obtained from reference TRBV11-2 and TRBJ1-6, is as follows: EAGVAQSPRYKIIEKRQSVAFWCNPISGHATLYWYQQILGQGPKLLIQFQNNGVVDDSQLPKDRFSAERLKGVDSTLKIQPAKLEDSAVYLCASRGVGSPLHFGNGTRLTVT.

The chain recombines TRBV4-3 with TRBJ2-7; TCRdb selects TRBD2, and the lack of DNA leaves this call unchecked. The CDR3 is made up of 14 amino acids. Per germline, CDR1 LGHNA and CDR2 YSLEER. The CDR3 here is CASSQDEGTGEQYF.

The V and J genes are TRBV28 and TRBJ1-3. The length of the CDR3 is 22 residues. CDR1 and CDR2 from the germline V gene are MDHEN and SYDVKM. This CDR3 is CASSFKDGSPQITLISGNTIYF.

V usage is TRBV11-2 and J usage is TRBJ2-1; TCRdb returns TRBD2, unconfirmable since there is no DNA. Germline loops: CDR1 SGHAT, CDR2 FQNNGV. The CDR3 is 18 residues long. The CDR3 protein is CASSLELAGTSFYNEQFF.

The chain combines TRBV20-1 with TRBJ2-7; TCRdb's D gene call, TRBD1, goes unchecked for lack of DNA. Germline assignment: CDR1 DFQATT and CDR2 SNEGSKA (reference sequence). The CDR3 totals 11 residues. CDR3 loop: CSAWTGVEQYF.

The chain uses TRBV5-6 and TRBJ2-1; there is no DNA to check the TCRdb D call of TRBD2. Looked up from germline, CDR1 is SGHDT and CDR2 is YYEEEE. The CDR3 runs to 16 residues. The CDR3 protein is CASSTTLAGGNNEQFF.

The chain uses TRBV19 and TRBJ1-5; without DNA, the TCRdb call of TRBD1 cannot be checked. The CDR3 loop spans 15 amino acids. Germline V gene data show CDR1 as LNHDA and CDR2 as SQIVND (reference sequence). The CDR3 loop is CASTTQGNSNQPQHF.

The chain links TRBV10-3 to TRBJ1-2; TCRdb names TRBD1, which stays unverified in the absence of DNA. CDR1 is ENHRY and CDR2 is SYGVKD in the germline V gene. The CDR3 has 11 residues. The CDR3 sequence is CAIRTGRGYTF.

This chain uses TRBV12-3 or TRBV12-4 with TRBJ1-5; TCRdb picks TRBD1, but there is no DNA to check that call. This CDR3 contains 15 residues. The CDR3 reads CASSNAGQARQPQHF.

The V and J genes are TRBV15 and TRBJ2-1; absent DNA, TCRdb's TRBD1 call cannot be checked. Germline loops: CDR1 LNHNV, CDR2 YYDKDF (reference sequence). The CDR3 spans 15 residues. CDR3 in amino acids: CATSSRKGQGPVQFF.

The chain recombines TRBV5-1 with TRBJ2-1; TCRdb picks TRBD2, but there is no DNA to check that call. The CDR3 is made up of 14 amino acids. Germline loops: CDR1 SGHRS, CDR2 YFSETQ. CDR3 protein: CASSPGLAGVGQFF.

The chain employs TRBV11-2 and TRBJ2-3; TCRdb picks TRBD2, but there is no DNA to check that call. The CDR3 length is 16 residues. Looked up from germline, CDR1 is SGHAT and CDR2 is FQNNGV. The CDR3 loop reads CASSQLSSGRFDTQYF.

This rearrangement joins TRBV20-1 to TRBJ2-2. The CDR3 sequence is 13 residues long. CDR1 and CDR2 (germline): DFQATT, SNEGSKA (reference sequence). The CDR3 here is CSAHLFGTGELFF.

The rearrangement links TRBV5-1 to TRBJ2-1; TCRdb's D call, TRBD2, is unchecked because there is no DNA. There are 15 residues in the CDR3. CDR1 is SGHRS and CDR2 is YFSETQ in the germline V gene. The CDR3 is CASSAGLAGNYEQFF.

CDR3 amino acids: CSARANLRDTQYF. V gene TRBV20-1 combines with J gene TRBJ2-3. Germline CDR1 reads DFQATT; CDR2 reads SNEGSKA (reference sequence). This CDR3 has 13 amino acids.